This T cell receptor (beta chain) was retrieved from a study of T cell repertoires in cytomegalovirus infection. Whole-study context: TCR beta signatures that were public indicated CMV infection and matching HLA type. Broader study findings: Dominating the ex vivo response were TCR beta clonotypes that were CMV-specific and HLA-C-restricted. Cumulative frequency (of public TCR beta family members) identified carriers of CMV plus the relevant HLA.

MiXCR, run by TCRdb on the reads, gives a single entry per CDR3 protein. The sample yields under 850,000 distinct CDR3 sequences, roughly a third seen once. Per the germline V gene, CDR1 is MGHRA and CDR2 is YSYEKL. V lost 4 bases, J lost 4 bases, and 8 bases stayed unmatched. This CDR3 spans 15 amino acids. With regard to this clonotype: The target antigen is unknown.

The chain carries TRBV4-1 and TRBJ2-7; 9 bases map to TRBD1. Sequenced material: PBMCs. The receptor was derived from a human donor in good health (CMV status not recorded). Some clones in this sample may be carry-over from other donors' samples. CDR3 bases: TGCGCCAGCAGCCTCTGGACAGGGGCAAGTTACGAGCAGTACTTC. This codes for CASSLWTGASYEQYF.